This TCR beta chain emerged from a study of human T cells and chemical hapten exposure. Overall study: Patients, mostly women, had alopecia areata, alopecia totalis or alopecia universalis. Small pooled library volume differences chiefly drove per-sample TCR yield variation.

The CDR3 has 13 amino acids. The germline V and J ends were trimmed by 4 bases and 9 bases, with 13 bases remaining between them. The library put unique molecular identifiers onto individual cDNA molecules. In TCRdb, the RACE reads were re-called with MiXCR into one record per CDR3 protein. The sample holds 150,000 to 200,000 distinct CDR3 sequences, 24% seen once. As to time point: patch test 3, about 24 weeks after DPC sensitization. The treatment was: therapeutic diphenylcyclopropenone sensitization with weekly scalp DPC. In the case of this clonotype: Its antigen is as yet unknown.

Study results and limitations: Compared to controls, expanded TCRs made significantly more large clusters of similar CDR3s.

The chain combines TRBV12-3 or TRBV12-4 with TRBJ2-1; D not certain. Sequencing was performed on whole blood, taken in connection with sensitization to the hapten diphenylcyclopropenone (DPC). This TCR was sampled from a woman aged 40 to 50 with alopecia areata. Some clones in this sample may be carry-over from other donors' samples. CDR3 residues: CASSSGPTSEQFF. CDR3 in DNA: TGTGCCAGCAGTTCCGGACCCACCAGTGAGCAGTTCTTC.